The entry below describes one TCR beta chain. The data derive from a study of blood T cell repertoires in COVID-19. Under the authors' procedure: Quantification of nucleated cells was approximated via reference gene primer amplification. Profiled with immunoSEQ multiplex PCR; TCRdb holds only in-frame clones, not every one. The V and J calls and clone size are taken from that table; D and trimming were inferred from the DNA. The data contain some 150,000 clones, approximately 80% of them seen just once; the ten biggest clones take up around 13%. The CDR3 length is 17 residues. The germline V gene has CDR1 SGHKS and CDR2 YYEKEE (reference sequence). V was clipped by 4 bases and J by 3 bases; unmatched bases: 6.

This receptor was obtained from a man aged 60-69 years with active or convalescent COVID-19. V usage is TRBV5-5 and J usage is TRBJ1-6, with 11 nucleotides matching TRBD1. The sample comprised peripheral blood. The CDR3 sequence is CASSEDRGRSYNSPLHF. In DNA form, the CDR3 reads TGTGCCAGCAGCGAGGACAGGGGGCGAAGCTATAATTCACCCCTCCACTTT. The variable domain in full, with the rest retrieved from reference TRBV5-5 and TRBJ1-6, is DAGVTQSPTHLIKTRGQQVTLRCSPISGHKSVSWYQQVLGQGPQFIFQYYEKEERGRGNFPDRFSARQFPNYSSELNVNALLLGDSALYLCASSEDRGRSYNSPLHFGNGTRLTVT.